A single sample is the source of the 29 T cell receptor beta chains below, sequenced in a study of CXCR3-negative and CXCR3-positive naive CD8 T cells (dated 2019 in TCRdb). The listed sequencing device is NextSeq 550. The Human TCR Profiling Kit (MiLaboratory) was used to prepare UMI-labeled 5' RACE TRB cDNA libraries. The reads went through TCRdb reprocessing, and each CDR3 protein sequence gets one entry with no DNA. The sample table holds some 85,000 distinct CDR3 sequences. The top ten clonotypes cover almost 0.55% of the sample. Overall study results and their limits: TRB CDR3s from CXCR3-positive naive cells showed higher hydrophobicity (lower Kidera factor 4), lower energy, and higher strength and volume indices than CXCR3-negative naive cells.

Their cognate antigens are unknown. The sample consisted of naive CXCR3+ CD8+ T cells from blood. Explained via the paper, the cell subset or site label denotes: CD45RO-CCR7+CD27+CD95- naive CD8+ T cells expressing CXCR3 (TNR3+). The receptors were sampled from a human donor in good health. Some clones in this sample may be carry-over from other donors' samples.

The genes are TRBV12-3 or TRBV12-4 and TRBJ2-3; TCRdb indicates TRBD2, and absent DNA this call remains unverified. The CDR3 has 13 residues. Here the CDR3 reads CASTQAGGDTQYF.

The chain combines TRBV14 with TRBJ2-5; TCRdb calls TRBD1, which cannot be checked without DNA. The CDR3 is 19 amino acids. Germline assignment: CDR1 SGHDN and CDR2 FVKESK. CDR3 loop: CASSPPPGRGAPWEETQYF. Full variable domain (rest looked up from reference TRBV14 and TRBJ2-5): EAGVTQFPSHSVIEKGQTVTLRCDPISGHDNLYWYRRVMGKEIKFLLHFVKESKQDESGMPNNRFLAERTGGTYSTLKVQPAELEDSGVYFCASSPPPGRGAPWEETQYFGPGTRLLVL.

The V call is TRBV6-5, the J call TRBJ1-3; TCRdb calls TRBD1, which cannot be checked without DNA. This CDR3 spans 15 amino acids. Germline V gives CDR1 MNHEY, CDR2 SVGAGI. The CDR3 here is CASSYGGGSGNTIYF.

The V and J genes are TRBV20-1 and TRBJ1-1. The CDR3 consists of 17 residues. Germline V gene sequence: CDR1 DFQATT, CDR2 SNEGSKA (reference sequence). CDR3 amino acids: CSARGPSWTPMNTEAFF.

The rearrangement links TRBV12-5 to TRBJ1-1. This CDR3 contains 12 residues. Germline assignment: CDR1 LGHNT and CDR2 FRNRAP. The chain's CDR3 is CASGLENTEAFF. Filled out from reference TRBV12-5 and TRBJ1-1, the complete variable domain reads DARVTQTPRHKVTEMGQEVTMRCQPILGHNTVFWYRQTMMQGLELLAYFRNRAPLDDSGMPKDRFSAEMPDATLATLKIQPSEPRDSAVYFCASGLENTEAFFGQGTRLTVV.

V usage is TRBV12-3 or TRBV12-4 and J usage is TRBJ1-5; TCRdb proposes TRBD1, but this gene call is untestable without DNA. The CDR3 totals 14 residues. The CDR3 here is CASSRRGGAQPQHF.

This chain uses TRBV20-1 with TRBJ2-7; TCRdb gives TRBD1 as the D gene, but with no DNA this cannot be confirmed. CDR3 length: 14 amino acids. Germline assignment: CDR1 DFQATT and CDR2 SNEGSKA (reference sequence). This CDR3 reads CSARANRDTYEQYF.

J is TRBJ1-5 and V is TRBV6-1; TCRdb outputs TRBD1, but without DNA this stays unchecked. Germline V CDR1 and CDR2: MNHNS, SASEGT. CDR3 length: 15 residues. CDR3: CASSEAGTGNQPQHF.

The CDR3 loop reads CASSLTGGEQGMNTEAFF. The chain has TRBV11-2 and TRBJ1-1; there is no DNA to check the TCRdb D call of TRBD1. The CDR3 is made up of 18 amino acids. Per the germline V gene, CDR1 is SGHAT and CDR2 is FQNNGV.

The rearrangement uses TRBV25-1 and TRBJ1-2; TCRdb's assignment of TRBD1 cannot be checked, as there is no DNA. CDR1 and CDR2 (germline): MGHDK, SYGVNS. The CDR3 is 18 residues long. CDR3 in amino acids: CASSEYFTGETSNYGYTF.

The chain combines TRBV12-3 or TRBV12-4 with TRBJ2-1; TCRdb picks TRBD2, but there is no DNA to check that call. The CDR3 sequence is 16 residues long. CDR3: CASSFRPTARDNEQFF.

The chain couples TRBV6-6 to TRBJ2-2. The CDR3 length is 14 residues. CDR1 and CDR2 from the germline V gene are MNHNY and SVGAGI (reference sequence). The CDR3 here is CASSQPFATGELFF.

This chain connects TRBV6-5 to TRBJ2-1; without DNA, the TCRdb call of TRBD1 cannot be checked. Germline CDR1 and CDR2: MNHEY and SVGAGI. This CDR3 region has 13 residues. The CDR3 sequence: CASKPVDSNEQFF.

The chain employs TRBV7-9 and TRBJ2-2; no DNA is available, so the TRBD1 call from TCRdb remains unchecked. The CDR3 has 15 residues. Germline CDR1 and CDR2: SEHNR and FQNEAQ (reference sequence). The CDR3 loop reads CASSVSGTCPGELFF.

This sequence joins TRBV20-1 and TRBJ1-5. CDR3 length equals 12 residues. Germline CDR1 is DFQATT and CDR2 is SNEGSKA (reference sequence). The CDR3 loop is CSADTGNQPQHF.

The J gene is TRBJ2-7, the V gene TRBV27; TCRdb reports TRBD1, a call that lacks DNA to check it against. This CDR3 is built from 15 residues. Germline V CDR1 and CDR2: MNHEY, SMNVEV (reference sequence). CDR3 region: CASSYGALLAYEQYF.

The chain has TRBV5-1 and TRBJ2-1. Germline V gives CDR1 SGHRS, CDR2 YFSETQ. The CDR3 has 15 amino acids. The CDR3 loop reads CASSLGWSSYNEQFF. Full variable domain (outside the CDR3, taken from reference TRBV5-1 and TRBJ2-1): KAGVTQTPRYLIKTRGQQVTLSCSPISGHRSVSWYQQTPGQGLQFLFEYFSETQRNKGNFPGRFSGRQFSNSRSEMNVSTLELGDSALYLCASSLGWSSYNEQFFGPGTRLTVL.

The gene calls are TRBV27 and TRBJ2-7; the TCRdb call, TRBD1, lacks DNA for checking. CDR3 size: 14 residues. Looked up from germline, CDR1 is MNHEY and CDR2 is SMNVEV (reference sequence). This CDR3 is CASSQNGPGSEQYF.

The rearrangement links TRBV12-3 or TRBV12-4 to TRBJ2-1; TCRdb picks TRBD1, but there is no DNA to check that call. The CDR3 spans 16 residues. The CDR3 here is CASNLQGQAIDAEQFF.

This chain connects TRBV28 to TRBJ1-2. Germline assignment: CDR1 MDHEN and CDR2 SYDVKM. The CDR3 length is 16 residues. Here the CDR3 reads CASSSEPGPQDYGYTF.

The chain combines TRBV29-1 with TRBJ2-1; there is no DNA to check the TCRdb D call of TRBD2. The CDR3 extends over 15 amino acids. The V gene's germline CDR1 is SQVTM and CDR2 ANQGSEA. The CDR3 reads CSVDGWREQHNEQFF.

This sequence joins TRBV29-1 and TRBJ2-7. The germline CDR1 and CDR2 sequences are SQVTM and ANQGSEA. This CDR3 contains 13 residues. The CDR3 loop is CSFNTGESYEQYF.

The V gene is TRBV9, the J gene TRBJ1-4; TCRdb's D call of TRBD1 is untestable without DNA. The CDR3 is made up of 15 amino acids. Germline-derived CDR1 and CDR2 are SGDLS and YYNGEE. The chain's CDR3 is CASSVGHQPREKLFF.

V is TRBV25-1 and J is TRBJ2-1; as DNA is missing, the TRBD1 call by TCRdb cannot be tested. CDR1 is MGHDK, CDR2 SYGVNS, per germline. The length of the CDR3 is 19 residues. CDR3 amino acids: CASSDLQGGGRGRIYEQFF.

The chain links TRBV12-3 or TRBV12-4 to TRBJ2-5; TCRdb lists TRBD2, though no DNA is available to test this call. The CDR3 is made up of 14 amino acids. CDR3 sequence: CASSFELGRETQYF.

V is TRBV27 and J is TRBJ2-7. The CDR3 totals 13 residues. Germline CDR1 MNHEY, CDR2 SMNVEV (reference sequence). The CDR3 loop is CASSFGLVYEQYF.

This chain connects TRBV4-2 to TRBJ2-7; TCRdb picks TRBD2, but there is no DNA to check that call. In germline, CDR1 is LGHNA, CDR2 YNFKEQ. CDR3 length equals 17 residues. This CDR3 reads CASSQAVLGLNAYEQYF.

CDR3 region: CSVTEGLGNDFF. This chain links TRBV29-1 with TRBJ1-1. Germline lookup yields CDR1 SQVTM and CDR2 ANQGSEA. CDR3 length: 12 residues. Drawing the rest from reference TRBV29-1 and TRBJ1-1, the complete variable domain is SAVISQKPSRDICQRGTSLTIQCQVDSQVTMMFWYRQQPGQSLTLIATANQGSEATYESGFVIDKFPISRPNLTFSTLTVSNMSPEDSSIYLCSVTEGLGNDFFGQGTRLTVV.

This chain links TRBV7-9 with TRBJ2-7; absent DNA, TCRdb's TRBD1 call cannot be checked. The CDR3 loop spans 15 amino acids. Germline V CDR1 and CDR2: SEHNR, FQNEAQ (reference sequence). The CDR3 region is CASRIPQGAGYEQYF.